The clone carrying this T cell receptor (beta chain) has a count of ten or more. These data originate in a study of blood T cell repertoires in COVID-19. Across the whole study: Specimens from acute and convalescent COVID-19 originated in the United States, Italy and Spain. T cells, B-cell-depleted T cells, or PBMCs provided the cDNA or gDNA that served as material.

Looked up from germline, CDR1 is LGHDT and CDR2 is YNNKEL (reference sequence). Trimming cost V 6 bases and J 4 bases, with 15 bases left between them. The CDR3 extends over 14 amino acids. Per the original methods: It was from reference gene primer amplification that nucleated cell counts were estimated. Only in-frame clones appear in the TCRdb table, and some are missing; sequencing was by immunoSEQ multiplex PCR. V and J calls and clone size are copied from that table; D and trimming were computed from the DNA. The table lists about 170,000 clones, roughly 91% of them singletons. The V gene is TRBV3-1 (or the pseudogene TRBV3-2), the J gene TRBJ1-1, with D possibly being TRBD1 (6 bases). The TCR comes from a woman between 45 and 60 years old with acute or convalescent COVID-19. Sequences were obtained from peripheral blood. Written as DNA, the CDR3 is TGTGCCAGCAGTAAGTCACAAGGGGGCACTGAAGCTTTCTTT. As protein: CASSKSQGGTEAFF.